The subject of this entry is one TCR beta chain. No antigen is known for it. Per-base quality was not reported, and no clone a single base away is much larger than it. This sample stems from a study of tumor-infiltrating lymphocytes in primary liver carcinoma (dated by TCRdb to about 2017). Background on the whole study: Between late 2015 and 2016, a few patients in China with histopathologically diagnosed primary liver carcinoma had surgical resection. Technical replicate repertoires showed high reproducibility, with mean shared-clone rates approximately 0.9 and correlation coefficients above 0.98. The study combined TCRbeta repertoire sequencing, expression microarrays and whole-exome sequencing across five regions of each liver tumor, with adjacent normal tissue and blood. The tumors of the five patients were staged as T1-T3 N0M0, with maximum diameters ranging from roughly 4.2 to 11 cm. Hepatocellular carcinoma (four) or combined HCC and intrahepatic cholangiocarcinoma (one) was present in the five patients, who were three men and two women aged 30 to 69 years. TCRbeta repertoire sequencing covered 35 or so specimens from 5 patients: about 25 tumor regions, 5 adjacent noncancerous liver tissues and 5 peripheral blood samples. Each sample produced about 3.5 to 7.13 million productive TCRbeta reads, and read depth showed no significant difference between tissue types.

Blood RNA was extracted from unsorted whole blood with TRIzol reagent; germline DNA came from the DNeasy Blood & Tissue kit. At the time of sampling, the patients had chronic HBV infection and had not received any treatment. Before surgery, roughly 3.7 milliliters of peripheral blood were collected into K2EDTA tubes. TCRbeta-specific cDNA was reverse-transcribed from approximately 0.5 ug total RNA using a constant-region primer and ProtoScript II reverse transcriptase. Construction of the TCRbeta libraries relied on three nested rounds of multiplex PCR, following a slightly modified ARM-PCR procedure. Sample barcodes and Illumina adapters were added in a final 25-cycle PCR with Deep VentR polymerase. Before sequencing, amplicons of 200-500 bp were purified from gel using a QIAquick gel extraction kit. An Illumina HiSeq 2500 was used to sequence the TCRbeta amplicons, generating 250-bp paired-end reads. Turning to the authors' computational methods: Reads were quality-trimmed with Trimmomatic v0.33, and paired reads were merged with FLASH v1.2.11 to recover full CDR3 sequences. V, D and J germline segments were assigned to the rearranged TCRbeta sequences using MiGEC v1.2.1b. Clonotype statistics and Shannon-Wiener diversity indices were computed with VDJtools v1.0.0. Except for diversity analysis, only the 250 most abundant clonotypes of each sample were used in subsequent analyses to reduce sampling bias. The public reads were run again by TCRdb, first through fastp at Q25 and then through MiXCR, and only productive beta chains were kept. Each CDR3 protein gets just one entry, which takes the most common genes and DNA from the rows behind it. TCRdb, not the original authors, processed these V and J calls. This sample holds about 180,000 distinct CDR3 sequences; about 60% were observed only once. Approximately 67% of the sample belongs to the ten largest clones.

What the study reported, not specific to this receptor: Because only the TCR beta chain was sequenced and unpaired alpha chains were not captured, true repertoire diversity is likely underestimated. Repertoire overlap was higher between tumor regions (mean around 35%) than tumor-adjacent (approximately 17%) or tumor-blood (about 15%) pairs, consistent with antigen-driven expansion. With just a handful of patients in the study, the authors point out that the findings should be validated in a larger study. Bulk unsorted samples precluded comparing CD4+ and CD8+ T cell repertoires. A significantly larger repertoire fraction was made up by the top 250 clones in tumors than in blood (p = 0.039).

This clonotype was obtained from a middle-aged man with primary liver carcinoma and hepatitis B virus infection. Sample: peripheral blood.

The CDR3 protein is CASSQDGLADYEQFF. The DNA sequence is TGCGCCAGCAGCCAAGACGGCCTAGCGGACTATGAGCAGTTCTTC. The rearranged chain carries TRBV4-1 and TRBJ2-1, with 7 bases matching TRBD2. The junction shows trimming of 0 bases on V and 8 bases on J, and the gene matches do not reach 7 bases of it. Measured from the cysteine to the phenylalanine, the CDR3 is 15 residues long. Solely the CDR3 DNA is kept, with 45 bases framed from the first base. The CDR1 and CDR2 encoded by the germline V gene are MGHRA and YSYEKL.